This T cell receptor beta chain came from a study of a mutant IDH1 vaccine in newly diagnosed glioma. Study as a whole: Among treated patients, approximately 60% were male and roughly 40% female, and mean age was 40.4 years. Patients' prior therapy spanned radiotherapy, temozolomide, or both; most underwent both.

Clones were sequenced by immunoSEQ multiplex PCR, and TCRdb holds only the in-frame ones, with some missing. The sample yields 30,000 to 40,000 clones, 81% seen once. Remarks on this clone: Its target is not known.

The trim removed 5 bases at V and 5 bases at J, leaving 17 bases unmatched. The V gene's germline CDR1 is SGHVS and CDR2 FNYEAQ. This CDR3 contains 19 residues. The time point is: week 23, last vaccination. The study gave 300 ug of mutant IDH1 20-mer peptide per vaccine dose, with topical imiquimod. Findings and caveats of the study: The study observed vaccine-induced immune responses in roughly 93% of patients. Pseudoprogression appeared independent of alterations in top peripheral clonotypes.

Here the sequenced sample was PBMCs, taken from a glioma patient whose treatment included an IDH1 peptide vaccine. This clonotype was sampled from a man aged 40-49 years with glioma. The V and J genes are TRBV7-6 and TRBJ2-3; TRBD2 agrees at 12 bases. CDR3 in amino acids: CASSLMSPGLAGMIDTQYF. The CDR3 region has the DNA TGTGCCAGCAGCCTTATGAGCCCCGGACTAGCGGGGATGATAGATACGCAGTATTTT.